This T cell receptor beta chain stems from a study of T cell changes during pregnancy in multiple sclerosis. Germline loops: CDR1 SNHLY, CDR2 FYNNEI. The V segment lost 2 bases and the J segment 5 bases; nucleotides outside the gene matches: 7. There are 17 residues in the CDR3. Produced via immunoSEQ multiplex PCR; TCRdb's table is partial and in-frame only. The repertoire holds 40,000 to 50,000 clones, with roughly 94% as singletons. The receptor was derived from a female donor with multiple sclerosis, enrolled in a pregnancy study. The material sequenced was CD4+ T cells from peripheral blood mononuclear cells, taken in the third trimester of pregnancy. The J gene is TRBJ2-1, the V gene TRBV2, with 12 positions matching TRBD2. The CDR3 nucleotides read TGTGCCAGCAGTGAACTAGCGGGAGGGCCCCCCCACAATGAGCAGTTCTTC. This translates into CASSELAGGPPHNEQFF.